The clone carrying this TCR beta chain has more than one count but fewer than ten. Its antigen remains unidentified. The data originate from a study of T cells after posttransplantation cyclophosphamide. General observations from the study: Tissue-infiltrating T cells from skin or gut overlapped little with blood T cells. After PTCy, TRB diversity resembled that of CNI/methotrexate controls. Donor CD8+ memory clones often dominated recipient blood repertoires at later times.

Measured with immunoSEQ multiplex PCR; TCRdb has only the in-frame clones, and not every one. The sample has tens of thousands of clones, none seen only once. V was cut by 5 bases and J by 0 bases, with 16 bases left in between. The CDR3 spans 16 residues. CDR1 and CDR2 (germline): SGHAT, FQNNGV. Sample: PBMCs. The rearrangement uses TRBV11-2 and TRBJ2-5; a weak D match, TRBD2 (6 bases). This TCR derives from a man aged 35 to 55 in good health, CMV-negative, and a related stem cell transplant donor. The CDR3 region has the DNA TGTGCCAGCAGCCTAACCGGGGCGGGGCACCAAGAGACCCAGTACTTC. Amino acid sequence: CASSLTGAGHQETQYF. The full variable domain, completed using reference TRBV11-2 and TRBJ2-5, is EAGVAQSPRYKIIEKRQSVAFWCNPISGHATLYWYQQILGQGPKLLIQFQNNGVVDDSQLPKDRFSAERLKGVDSTLKIQPAKLEDSAVYLCASSLTGAGHQETQYFGPGTRLLVL.